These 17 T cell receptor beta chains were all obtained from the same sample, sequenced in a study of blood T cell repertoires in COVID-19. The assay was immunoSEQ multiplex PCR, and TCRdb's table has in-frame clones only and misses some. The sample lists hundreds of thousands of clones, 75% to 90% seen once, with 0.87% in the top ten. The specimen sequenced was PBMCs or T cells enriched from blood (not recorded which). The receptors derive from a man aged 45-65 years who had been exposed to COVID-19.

Here the CDR3 reads CASSQRGETQYF. The CDR3 nucleotides read TGTGCCAGCAGCCAACGCGGGGAGACCCAGTACTTC. The chain uses TRBV3-1 (or the pseudogene TRBV3-2) and TRBJ2-5; D may be TRBD2 (5 bases). The CDR3 length is 12 residues. Germline V gene data show CDR1 as LGHDT and CDR2 as YNNKEL (reference sequence). The V gene lost 2 bases and the J gene lost 5 bases, with 6 bases spanning the gap.

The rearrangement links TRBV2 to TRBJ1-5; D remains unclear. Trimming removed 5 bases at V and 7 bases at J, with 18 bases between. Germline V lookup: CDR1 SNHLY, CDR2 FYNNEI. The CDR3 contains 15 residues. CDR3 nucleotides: TGTGCCAGCAGTCTCGAGTCGGGAGGCCAACAGCCCCAGCATTTT. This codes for CASSLESGGQQPQHF.

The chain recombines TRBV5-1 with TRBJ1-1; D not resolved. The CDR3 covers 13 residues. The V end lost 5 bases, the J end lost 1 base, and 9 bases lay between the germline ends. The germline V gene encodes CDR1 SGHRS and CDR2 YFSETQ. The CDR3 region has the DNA TGCGCCAGCAGGACGACATGGAACACTGAAGCTTTCTTT. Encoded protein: CASRTTWNTEAFF.

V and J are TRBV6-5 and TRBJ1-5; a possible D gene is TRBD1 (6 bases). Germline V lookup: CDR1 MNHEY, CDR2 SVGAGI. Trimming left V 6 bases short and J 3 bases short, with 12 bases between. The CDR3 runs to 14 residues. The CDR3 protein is CASSRTVANQPQHF. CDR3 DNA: TGTGCCAGCAGCAGGACAGTCGCCAATCAGCCCCAGCATTTT.

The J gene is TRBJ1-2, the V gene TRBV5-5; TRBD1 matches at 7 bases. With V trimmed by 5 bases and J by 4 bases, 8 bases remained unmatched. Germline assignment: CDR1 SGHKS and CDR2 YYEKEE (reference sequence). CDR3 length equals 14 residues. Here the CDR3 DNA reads TGTGCCAGCAGGCCGGGACAGACAACCTATGGCTACACCTTC. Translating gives CASRPGQTTYGYTF.

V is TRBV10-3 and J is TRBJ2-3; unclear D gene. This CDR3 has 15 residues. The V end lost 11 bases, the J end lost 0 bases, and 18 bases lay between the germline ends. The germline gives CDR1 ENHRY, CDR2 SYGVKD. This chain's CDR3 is CAAAHFTESTDTQYF. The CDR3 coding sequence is TGTGCCGCCGCACATTTTACAGAAAGCACAGATACGCAGTATTTT.

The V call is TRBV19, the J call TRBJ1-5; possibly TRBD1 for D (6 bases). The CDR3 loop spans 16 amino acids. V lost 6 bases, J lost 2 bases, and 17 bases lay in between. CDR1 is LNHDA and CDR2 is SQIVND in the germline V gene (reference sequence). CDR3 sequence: CASSPYQGFRNQPQHF. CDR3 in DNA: TGTGCCAGTAGCCCTTATCAGGGGTTTCGCAATCAGCCCCAGCATTTT.

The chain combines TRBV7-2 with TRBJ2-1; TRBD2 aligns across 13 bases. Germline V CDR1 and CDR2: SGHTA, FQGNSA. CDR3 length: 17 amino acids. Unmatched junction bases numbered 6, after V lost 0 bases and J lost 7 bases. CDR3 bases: TGTGCCAGCAGCTTAGCCTTCAGGACTAGCGGGAGTAATGAGCAGTTCTTC. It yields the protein CASSLAFRTSGSNEQFF.

CDR3 sequence (DNA): TGTGCCAGCAGCATTCAAGGGCGGGGGACGAGGGCTGAAGCTTTCTTT. This sequence encodes CASSIQGRGTRAEAFF. The genes are TRBV11-2 and TRBJ1-1, with D perhaps matching TRBD1 (5 bases). Looked up from germline, CDR1 is SGHAT and CDR2 is FQNNGV. V was trimmed by 5 bases and J by 6 bases, leaving 22 bases between them. CDR3 length: 16 amino acids.

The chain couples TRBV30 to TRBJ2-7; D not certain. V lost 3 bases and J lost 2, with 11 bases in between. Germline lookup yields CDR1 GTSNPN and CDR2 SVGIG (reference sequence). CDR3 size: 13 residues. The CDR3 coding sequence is TGTGCCTGGAGAAATCAGGCCACCTACGAGCAGTACTTC. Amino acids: CAWRNQATYEQYF.

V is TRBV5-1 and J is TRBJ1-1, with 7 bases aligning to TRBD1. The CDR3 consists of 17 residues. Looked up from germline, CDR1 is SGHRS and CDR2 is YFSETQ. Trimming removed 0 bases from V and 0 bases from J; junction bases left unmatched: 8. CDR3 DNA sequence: TGCGCCAGCAGCTTGGCCACAGGGGCCCCCATGAACACTGAAGCTTTCTTT. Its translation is CASSLATGAPMNTEAFF.

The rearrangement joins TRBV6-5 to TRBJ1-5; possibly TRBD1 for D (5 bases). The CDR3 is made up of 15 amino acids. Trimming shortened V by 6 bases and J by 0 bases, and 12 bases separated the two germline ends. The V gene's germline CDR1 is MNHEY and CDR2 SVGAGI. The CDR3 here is CASSMLGGSNQPQHF. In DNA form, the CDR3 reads TGTGCCAGCAGCATGCTCGGGGGTAGCAATCAGCCCCAGCATTTT.

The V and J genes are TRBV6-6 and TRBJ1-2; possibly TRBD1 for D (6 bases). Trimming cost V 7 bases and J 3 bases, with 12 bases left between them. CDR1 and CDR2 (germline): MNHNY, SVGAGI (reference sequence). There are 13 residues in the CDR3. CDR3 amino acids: CASKAQGDYGYTF. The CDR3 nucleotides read TGTGCCAGCAAGGCACAGGGTGACTATGGCTACACCTTC.

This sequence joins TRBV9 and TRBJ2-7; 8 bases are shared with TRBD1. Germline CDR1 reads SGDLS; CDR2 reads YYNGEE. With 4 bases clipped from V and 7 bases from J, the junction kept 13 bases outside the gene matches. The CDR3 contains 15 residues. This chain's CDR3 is CASSYGQGSSREQYF. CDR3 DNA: TGTGCCAGCAGCTACGGACAGGGATCCTCTCGGGAGCAGTACTTC.

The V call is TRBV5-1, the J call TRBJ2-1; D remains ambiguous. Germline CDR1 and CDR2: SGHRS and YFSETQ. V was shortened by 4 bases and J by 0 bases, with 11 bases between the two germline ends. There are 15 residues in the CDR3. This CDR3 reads CASSVQVSSYNEQFF. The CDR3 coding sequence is TGCGCCAGCAGCGTGCAGGTTAGCTCCTACAATGAGCAGTTCTTC. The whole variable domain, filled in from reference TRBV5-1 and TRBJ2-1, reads KAGVTQTPRYLIKTRGQQVTLSCSPISGHRSVSWYQQTPGQGLQFLFEYFSETQRNKGNFPGRFSGRQFSNSRSEMNVSTLELGDSALYLCASSVQVSSYNEQFFGPGTRLTVL.

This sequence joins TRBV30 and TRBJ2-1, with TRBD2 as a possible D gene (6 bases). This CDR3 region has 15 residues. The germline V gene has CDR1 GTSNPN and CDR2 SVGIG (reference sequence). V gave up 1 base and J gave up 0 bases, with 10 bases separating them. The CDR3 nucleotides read TGTGCCTGGAGTGGGGGGGTGAGCTCCTACAATGAGCAGTTCTTC. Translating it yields CAWSGGVSSYNEQFF.

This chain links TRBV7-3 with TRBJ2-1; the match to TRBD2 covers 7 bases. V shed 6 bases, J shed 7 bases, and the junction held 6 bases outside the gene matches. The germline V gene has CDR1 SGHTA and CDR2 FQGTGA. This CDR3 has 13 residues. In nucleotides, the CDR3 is TGTGCCAGCAGTGGTTATAGCGGGAATGAGCAGTTCTTC. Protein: CASSGYSGNEQFF.